What follows are 23 T cell receptor beta chains derived from one specimen sequenced in a study of T-cell reconstitution after alpha-beta-depleted transplantation in children. Unique molecular identifiers were built into the TCRbeta library. One entry per CDR3 protein results from TCRdb running MiXCR on the PCR reads. The repertoire holds 500,000 to 650,000 distinct CDR3 sequences, with roughly 13% as singletons. The sequenced sample was PBMCs, mostly from graft donor cells, obtained 360 days after TCRalphabeta/CD19-depleted stem cell transplant. All receptors derive from a male patient under 18 who had a stem cell transplant for acute myeloid leukemia, so the T cells may come from the graft donor.

Many counts were recorded for this clonotype. The rearrangement links TRBV5-4 to TRBJ2-5; tentatively, D is TRBD2 (6 bases). CDR1 is SGHNT, CDR2 YYREEE, per germline (reference sequence). The CDR3 is 15 residues long. With 0 bases removed from V and 1 base from J, the gap between germline ends came to 10 bases. CDR3 nucleotides: TGTGCCAGCAGCTTGGTCGTCGGGGGCCAAGAGACCCAGTACTTC. Its protein product is CASSLVVGGQETQYF.

The rearrangement uses TRBV29-1 and TRBJ2-2; unclear D gene. The V gene's germline CDR1 is SQVTM and CDR2 ANQGSEA. The CDR3 loop spans 16 amino acids. The V end lost 0 bases, the J end lost 4 bases, and 15 bases lay between the germline ends. The CDR3 protein is CSVEDGYGIRTGELFF. CDR3 nucleotides: TGCAGCGTTGAAGATGGGTACGGCATCCGCACCGGGGAGCTGTTTTTT.

CDR3: CASMDFLAREQYF. CDR3 in DNA: TGTGCCAGCATGGACTTCCTGGCCCGCGAGCAGTACTTC. V usage is TRBV25-1 and J usage is TRBJ2-7; the D gene is possibly TRBD2 (5 bases). The germline V gene encodes CDR1 MGHDK and CDR2 SYGVNS. The CDR3 totals 13 residues. Deletions cut 7 bases from V and 6 bases from J, with 16 bases between.

Only a few counts were recorded for this clonotype. CDR3 in amino acids: CASSYRVGREVAETQYF. In DNA, the CDR3 is TGTGCCAGCAGTTACCGGGTCGGCAGGGAGGTCGCAGAGACCCAGTACTTC. V and J are TRBV6-5 and TRBJ2-5, with D perhaps TRBD2 (6 bases). The CDR3 totals 17 residues. Per the germline V gene, CDR1 is MNHEY and CDR2 is SVGAGI. V was clipped by 2 bases and J by 4 bases, with 20 bases between them.

This clonotype was counted only a few times. In nucleotides, the CDR3 is TGTGCCAGCGAACTAGCGGGACCAGATACGCAGTATTTT. Translated: CASELAGPDTQYF. This chain links TRBV12-3 or TRBV12-4 with TRBJ2-3, with 10 positions matching TRBD2. This CDR3 is built from 13 residues. With 8 bases clipped from V and 4 bases from J, the junction kept 3 bases outside the gene matches.

The chain is built from TRBV20-1 and TRBJ2-7, with 11 bases matching TRBD2. With 7 bases clipped from V and 2 bases from J, the junction kept 7 bases outside the gene matches. This CDR3 is 14 amino acids long. Germline CDR1 DFQATT, CDR2 SNEGSKA (reference sequence). The DNA of the CDR3 is TGCAGTGGAGGGACTAGCGGAGCCACCTACGAGCAGTACTTC. It yields the protein CSGGTSGATYEQYF.

The genes are TRBV2 and TRBJ2-7, with D possibly TRBD1 on 6 matching bases. Germline V lookup: CDR1 SNHLY, CDR2 FYNNEI. The CDR3 contains 14 residues. The V gene lost 11 bases and the J gene lost 2 bases, with 19 bases spanning the gap. CDR3 sequence (DNA): TGTGCCTGCGCCGGACAGTCCTTTACCTACGAGCAGTACTTC. Its protein product is CACAGQSFTYEQYF. The whole variable domain, filled in from reference TRBV2 and TRBJ2-7, reads EPEVTQTPSHQVTQMGQEVILRCVPISNHLYFYWYRQILGQKVEFLVSFYNNEISEKSEIFDDQFSVERPDGSNFTLKIRSTKLEDSAMYFCACAGQSFTYEQYFGPGTRLTVT.

This clonotype was detected only a few times. The rearrangement uses TRBV5-1 and TRBJ2-1; no firm D call. V lost 4 bases and J lost 10, with 15 bases in between. CDR3 length: 13 amino acids. Germline-derived CDR1 and CDR2 are SGHRS and YFSETQ. CDR3 nucleotides: TGCGCCAGCAGCCGCAACGTTGATAGGGAGCAGTTCTTC. Its translation: CASSRNVDREQFF. Using reference TRBV5-1 and TRBJ2-1 for the parts outside the CDR3, the full variable domain is KAGVTQTPRYLIKTRGQQVTLSCSPISGHRSVSWYQQTPGQGLQFLFEYFSETQRNKGNFPGRFSGRQFSNSRSEMNVSTLELGDSALYLCASSRNVDREQFFGPGTRLTVL.

V gene TRBV29-1 combines with J gene TRBJ2-1; D is ambiguous. Between the trimmed V and J ends, which lost 4 bases and 6 bases, there was a span of 13 bases. The V gene's germline CDR1 is SQVTM and CDR2 ANQGSEA. This CDR3 region has 13 residues. Written as DNA, the CDR3 is TGCAGCGTTGGTCTTAGATTAGTCAATGAGCAGTTCTTC. Protein sequence: CSVGLRLVNEQFF.

This clonotype was recorded many times. V usage is TRBV29-1 and J usage is TRBJ2-2, with TRBD2 as a possible D gene (5 bases). From germline, CDR1 is SQVTM and CDR2 ANQGSEA. This CDR3 spans 12 amino acids. The germline V and J ends were trimmed by 4 bases and 3 bases, with 6 bases remaining between them. In DNA, the CDR3 is TGCAGCGTTGCCGGGGACACCGGGGAGCTGTTTTTT. It yields the protein CSVAGDTGELFF.

Concerning this clonotype: An end of the junction differs from the germline gene, which may be a read error. The chain couples TRBV7-9 to TRBJ2-2; D gene unclear. Per germline, CDR1 SEHNR and CDR2 FQNEAQ (reference sequence). The CDR3 covers 16 residues. The CDR3 nucleotides are TGTGCCAGCAGCTTAGCGGACGGTGCGAACACCTGGGAGCTGTTTTTT. Amino acid sequence: CASSLADGANTWELFF.

This clonotype was detected many times. The chain is built from TRBV7-8 and TRBJ2-1; no clear D. This CDR3 comprises 14 residues. V was cut by 1 base and J by 1 base, with 5 bases left in between. CDR1 and CDR2 (germline): SGHVS, FQNEAQ. CDR3 DNA sequence: TGTGCCAGCAGCTTAGGGGTGTCCTACAATGAGCAGTTCTTC. Amino acids: CASSLGVSYNEQFF.

The CDR3 sequence is CSAIPGSGYEQYF. DNA for the CDR3: TGCAGTGCTATACCCGGGAGCGGGTACGAGCAGTACTTC. This chain joins TRBV20-1 and TRBJ2-7; D is possibly TRBD2 (6 bases). The V end lost 4 bases, the J end lost 4 bases, and 14 bases lay between the germline ends. Looked up from germline, CDR1 is DFQATT and CDR2 is SNEGSKA (reference sequence). The CDR3 has 13 amino acids.

This clonotype occurred a few times. The chain uses TRBV6-1 and TRBJ2-1; TRBD2 might be the D (6 bases). Germline V gene lookup returns CDR1 MNHNS and CDR2 SASEGT. This CDR3 spans 15 amino acids. Between the trimmed V and J ends, which lost 6 bases and 2 bases, there was a span of 14 bases. This CDR3 is CASSPEERAYNEQFF. The CDR3 nucleotides read TGTGCCAGCAGCCCTGAAGAGCGGGCCTACAATGAGCAGTTCTTC.

There are a few counts of this clonotype. This chain links TRBV12-3 or TRBV12-4 with TRBJ2-5, with 14 bases fitting TRBD2. Germline trimming cut 2 bases from V and 4 bases from J; bases unmatched to any gene: 6. The CDR3 is made up of 17 amino acids. The CDR3 loop is CASSLRLAGGVPETQYF. In DNA form, the CDR3 reads TGTGCCAGCAGTTTAAGACTAGCGGGAGGGGTGCCAGAGACCCAGTACTTC.

The rearrangement links TRBV7-8 to TRBJ2-2, with D perhaps TRBD1 (5 bases). Trimming pared 1 base from V and 1 base from J, leaving 16 bases between. This CDR3 comprises 18 residues. Germline assignment: CDR1 SGHVS and CDR2 FQNEAQ. The CDR3 DNA is TGTGCCAGCAGCTTAGGCGGAAGGGGAAGCAGGAACACCGGGGAGCTGTTTTTT. It yields the protein CASSLGGRGSRNTGELFF. The variable domain in full, with the rest retrieved from reference TRBV7-8 and TRBJ2-2, is GAGVSQSPRYKVAKRGQDVALRCDPISGHVSLFWYQQALGQGPEFLTYFQNEAQLDKSGLPSDRFFAERPEGSVSTLKIQRTQQEDSAVYLCASSLGGRGSRNTGELFFGEGSRLTVL.

V and J are TRBV28 and TRBJ2-3; D perhaps matches TRBD1 (5 bases). This CDR3 is 14 amino acids long. V lost 7 bases, J lost 0 bases, and 11 bases lay in between. Germline V CDR1 and CDR2: MDHEN, SYDVKM. Here the CDR3 DNA reads TGTGCCAGCACCCTTGGGGCTAGCACAGATACGCAGTATTTT. Protein sequence: CASTLGASTDTQYF.

This clonotype was seen a handful of times. The chain couples TRBV29-1 to TRBJ2-1; D is unclear. CDR1 is SQVTM and CDR2 is ANQGSEA in the germline V gene. Trimming shortened V by 0 bases and J by 4 bases, and 16 bases separated the two germline ends. CDR3 length: 16 residues. Written as DNA, the CDR3 is TGCAGCGTTGAAGATCGGTACGGAGCCTTATACAATGAGCAGTTCTTC. Translating it yields CSVEDRYGALYNEQFF.

This clonotype has ten or more counts. This chain connects TRBV29-1 to TRBJ2-2; 11 nucleotides align to TRBD2. Germline values: CDR1 SQVTM, CDR2 ANQGSEA. V lost 7 bases to trimming and J lost 7 bases; unmatched junction nucleotides: 8. The CDR3 is made up of 14 amino acids. The CDR3 reads CSAWTSGLDGELFF. The CDR3 DNA reads TGCAGCGCCTGGACTAGCGGGTTAGACGGGGAGCTGTTTTTT.

V and J are TRBV12-3 or TRBV12-4 and TRBJ2-5; TRBD1 or TRBD2 may be the D gene (6 bases each). V lost 5 bases and J lost 0, with 16 bases in between. CDR3 length equals 16 residues. The CDR3 bases are TGTGCCAGCAGTCGCATGGGGGGCGTGTACCAAGAGACCCAGTACTTC. Its protein product is CASSRMGGVYQETQYF.

The rearrangement links TRBV6-1 to TRBJ2-7; 8 bases agree with TRBD2. The CDR3 has 15 amino acids. Trimming at V came to 6 bases and at J to 9 bases, leaving 16 bases not matched to a gene. From germline, CDR1 is MNHNS and CDR2 SASEGT. The chain's CDR3 is CASRRATGGADGQYF. As DNA, the CDR3 is TGTGCCAGCAGGAGGGCTACGGGAGGGGCGGATGGGCAGTACTTC.

This clonotype was found many times. V is TRBV10-3 and J is TRBJ2-1; 11 bases line up with TRBD2. The V and J ends lost 9 bases and 5 bases, in that order; junction bases with no gene match: 6. Germline V lookup: CDR1 ENHRY, CDR2 SYGVKD. CDR3 length: 14 residues. The chain's CDR3 is CAILAGGPNNEQFF. CDR3 sequence (DNA): TGTGCCATTCTAGCGGGAGGTCCAAACAATGAGCAGTTCTTC.

This clonotype was counted between two and nine times. This rearrangement joins TRBV16 to TRBJ2-7, with 9 bases that match TRBD1. J was trimmed by 2 bases and V by 2 bases; bases with no gene match: 10. CDR1 is KGHSY, CDR2 FQNENV, per germline. The CDR3 has 17 amino acids. CDR3 DNA: TGTGCCAGCAGCCAACGTCCGTTCGGGACAGGGCCCTACGAGCAGTACTTC. It translates to CASSQRPFGTGPYEQYF.